Listed here are 26 T cell receptor beta chains from one sample, sequenced in a study of regulatory T cells in long-lasting Graves disease. As for time point: persistent/refractory GD, antithyroid drugs over 5 years with positive TRAb. PBMC-derived RNA was used for the TCR library. Both iRepertoire HTBI primers and Arm-PCR of CDR3 regions were used to build the TCR beta libraries. From the multiplex PCR reads, TCRdb called clonotypes with MiXCR, one entry per CDR3 protein. The table records 300,000 to 400,000 distinct CDR3 sequences, less than 20% of them present only once. The sample here was peripheral blood mononuclear cells (PBMCs), taken when the disease was refractory, from a patient treated with antithyroid drugs. The origin of the receptors is a female donor with Graves disease.

This clonotype has ten or more counts. V and J are TRBV20-1 and TRBJ1-5; 8 bases are shared with TRBD1. CDR3 length: 16 amino acids. V lost 0 bases, J lost 2 bases, and 6 bases stayed unmatched. The germline V gene has CDR1 DFQATT and CDR2 SNEGSKA (reference sequence). The CDR3 DNA sequence: TGCAGTGCTAGAGAATGGCAGGGGGCCCGCAATCAGCCCCAGCATTTT. Encoded protein: CSAREWQGARNQPQHF.

The V call is TRBV14, the J call TRBJ1-1, with TRBD1 as a possible D gene (5 bases). The V gene's germline CDR1 is SGHDN and CDR2 FVKESK. V was trimmed by 5 bases and J by 1 base, leaving 11 bases between them. The CDR3 loop spans 14 amino acids. The CDR3 spells CASSRVGPNTEAFF. DNA for the CDR3: TGTGCCAGCAGCAGGGTGGGGCCGAACACTGAAGCTTTCTTT. Looking up the rest from reference TRBV14 and TRBJ1-1 gives the full variable domain: EAGVTQFPSHSVIEKGQTVTLRCDPISGHDNLYWYRRVMGKEIKFLLHFVKESKQDESGMPNNRFLAERTGGTYSTLKVQPAELEDSGVYFCASSRVGPNTEAFFGQGTRLTVV.

A few counts support this clonotype. This chain links TRBV5-6 with TRBJ1-4; 9 bases line up with TRBD1. In germline, CDR1 is SGHDT, CDR2 YYEEEE. Trimming removed 2 bases from V and 5 bases from J; junction bases left unmatched: 4. The CDR3 sequence is 15 residues long. The chain's CDR3 is CASSFGQGYNEKLFF. The CDR3, as DNA: TGTGCCAGCAGCTTCGGACAGGGGTACAATGAAAAACTGTTTTTT.

Regarding this clonotype: The junction does not match germline at one end; this may be a read error. The V gene is TRBV4-1, the J gene TRBJ1-3; TRBD1 agrees at 7 bases. CDR1 is MGHRA, CDR2 YSYEKL, per germline. This CDR3 has 16 amino acids. The CDR3 loop reads CASSQAGQFRRNTIYF. DNA of the CDR3: TGTGCCAGCAGCCAGGCGGGACAGTTTAGGAGAAACACCATATATTTT.

This clonotype occurred many times. The chain uses TRBV2 and TRBJ2-2; 7 bases agree with TRBD2. Looked up from germline, CDR1 is SNHLY and CDR2 is FYNNEI. CDR3 length: 15 amino acids. The V gene end was trimmed by 4 bases and the J gene end by 0 bases; junction bases not matched to a gene: 2. This CDR3 reads CASSVSGSNTGELFF. CDR3 DNA: TGTGCCAGCAGTGTTAGCGGGTCGAACACCGGGGAGCTGTTTTTT.

This clonotype showed up just a few times. The CDR3 nucleotides read TGTGCCAGCCCCAGGGACAGGGGCACAGTC. Translating it yields CASPRDRGTV. The V and J genes are TRBV19 and TRBJ2-7, with 10 nucleotides matching TRBD1. Germline V gene data show CDR1 as LNHDA and CDR2 as SQIVND (reference sequence). The CDR3 consists of 10 residues.

This clonotype has a count of ten or more. This CDR3 reads CASSPRAGGGEKLFF. DNA for the CDR3: TGTGCCAGCAGTCCCCGAGCAGGGGGGGGTGAAAAACTGTTTTTT. V is TRBV12-3 or TRBV12-4 and J is TRBJ1-4; 7 bases are a match to TRBD1. The ends lost 5 bases at V and 7 bases at J; junction bases unmatched: 10. CDR3 length equals 15 residues.

This clonotype has at least ten counts. The J gene is TRBJ1-6, the V gene TRBV29-1, with D unresolved. CDR1 and CDR2 (germline): SQVTM, ANQGSEA. Trimming took 5 bases from V and 7 from J, leaving 9 bases between them. The CDR3 covers 12 residues. CDR3 sequence: CSVKSSNSPLHF. For the CDR3, the DNA is TGCAGCGTTAAGTCCTCGAATTCACCCCTCCACTTT.

In its sample, this clonotype was seen many times. V gene TRBV30 combines with J gene TRBJ2-7; 7 bases fit TRBD2. Germline-derived CDR1 and CDR2 are GTSNPN and SVGIG (reference sequence). The trim removed 8 bases at V and 2 bases at J, leaving 9 bases unmatched. The CDR3 length is 13 residues. The DNA of the CDR3 is TGTGCCCTGAACCGGGAGGCTCCCTACGAGCAGTACTTC. Protein: CALNREAPYEQYF.

This clonotype was counted many times. This chain joins TRBV6-1 and TRBJ2-5; the D gene could be TRBD1 or TRBD2 (7 bases each). The CDR3 extends over 14 amino acids. The V end was cut by 6 bases, the J end by 5 bases, with 16 bases between. Germline CDR1 is MNHNS and CDR2 is SASEGT. CDR3 protein: CASRREGARETQYF. In DNA, the CDR3 is TGTGCCAGCAGGAGGGAGGGGGCAAGGGAGACCCAGTACTTC.

In this sample, this clonotype turned up once. Being one base from a much bigger clone, this may be a read error. The V call is TRBV6-1, the J call TRBJ2-7, with unresolved D. With 4 bases removed from V and 5 bases from J, the gap between germline ends came to 15 bases. Germline V gene data show CDR1 as MNHNS and CDR2 as SASEGT. The CDR3 extends over 14 amino acids. The CDR3 loop is CASSVARVADEQYF. CDR3 in DNA: TGTGCCAGCAGTGTCGCCCGAGTCGCAGACGAGCAGTACTTC.

This clonotype was counted between two and nine times. The chain is built from TRBV7-8 and TRBJ1-6; D is perhaps TRBD1 (5 bases). Trimming stripped 5 bases from V and 7 bases from J, with 18 bases between. CDR3 size: 16 residues. Germline loops: CDR1 SGHVS, CDR2 FQNEAQ. The CDR3 here is CASSPGHLRGNSPLHF. The CDR3 bases are TGTGCCAGCAGCCCAGGACACCTCCGAGGAAATTCACCCCTCCACTTT.

V usage is TRBV7-2 and J usage is TRBJ2-3, with D tentatively TRBD1 or TRBD2 (5 bases each). The V end lost 3 bases, the J end lost 2 bases, and 21 bases lay between the germline ends. The CDR3 sequence is 18 residues long. The V gene's germline CDR1 is SGHTA and CDR2 FQGNSA. In DNA, the CDR3 is TGTGCCAGCAGCTTCCGGAGCCGGGACCGACACCTCACAGATACGCAGTATTTT. It codes for CASSFRSRDRHLTDTQYF.

The chain carries TRBV19 and TRBJ1-1; 8 bases match TRBD1. Germline-derived CDR1 and CDR2 are LNHDA and SQIVND (reference sequence). V lost 6 bases, J lost 4 bases, and 4 bases stayed unmatched. The CDR3 is made up of 13 amino acids. The CDR3 is CASRQGAGTEAFF. CDR3 DNA sequence: TGTGCCAGTAGGCAGGGGGCAGGCACTGAAGCTTTCTTT.

About this clonotype: In this CDR3 the conserved last residue, phenylalanine or tryptophan, is missing, so a read error is likely. The CDR3 region has the DNA TGTGCCAGCTCTGAGGGCCAGCCCCAGCATTCT. This sequence encodes CASSEGQPQHS. The rearrangement joins TRBV28 to TRBJ1-5; D is ambiguous. Germline assignment: CDR1 MDHEN and CDR2 SYDVKM. There are 11 residues in the CDR3. V gave up 8 bases and J gave up 7 bases, with 9 bases separating them.

This clonotype was counted only a few times. The V gene is TRBV18, the J gene TRBJ1-5; possible D gene TRBD1, 5 bases. Trimming removed 2 bases from V and 3 bases from J, with 8 bases in between. The germline gives CDR1 KGHSH, CDR2 LQKENI. There are 14 residues in the CDR3. The CDR3 spells CASSPGAYNQPQHF. The DNA for the CDR3 is TGTGCCAGCTCACCAGGGGCATACAATCAGCCCCAGCATTTT.

The chain links TRBV19 to TRBJ1-1; TRBD1 might be the D (5 bases). The CDR3 sequence is 13 residues long. V was pared by 8 bases and J by 3 bases, with 13 bases between. In germline, CDR1 is LNHDA, CDR2 SQIVND (reference sequence). As DNA, the CDR3 is TGTGCCAGTTTAGACAGCGAGTACACTGAAGCTTTCTTT. The encoded protein is CASLDSEYTEAFF.

The table lists this clonotype with a few counts. The V and J genes are TRBV3-1 and TRBJ2-7; 8 nucleotides agree with TRBD2. This CDR3 comprises 16 residues. With 3 bases clipped from V and 2 bases from J, the junction kept 9 bases outside the gene matches. Germline CDR1 reads LGHDT; CDR2 reads YNNKEL (reference sequence). This chain's CDR3 is CASSHAGLATTYEQYF. CDR3 coding DNA: TGTGCCAGCAGCCACGCCGGACTAGCCACAACCTACGAGCAGTACTTC.

In its sample, this clonotype was seen many times. The chain combines TRBV28 with TRBJ2-7, with TRBD2 matching over 9 bases. Germline loops: CDR1 MDHEN, CDR2 SYDVKM. V lost 6 bases, J lost 5 bases, and 11 bases stayed unmatched. CDR3 length: 15 residues. The CDR3 loop is CASSPTAGLANEQYF. CDR3 coding DNA: TGTGCCAGCAGCCCGACAGCCGGACTAGCGAACGAGCAGTACTTC.

This clonotype appeared many times. The chain couples TRBV7-2 to TRBJ2-7; the D gene could be TRBD1 or TRBD2 (9 bases each). Germline-derived CDR1 and CDR2 are SGHTA and FQGNSA. CDR3 length: 20 residues. V dropped 5 bases and J dropped 2 bases, with 31 bases sitting between them. CDR3 in amino acids: CASSLTGGAGGLPYTYEQYF. The DNA of the CDR3 is TGTGCCAGCAGCCTGACAGGGGGAGCGGGGGGACTACCGTATACCTACGAGCAGTACTTC.

The rearrangement joins TRBV4-1 to TRBJ2-4; no clear D gene. Trimming took off 4 bases at V and 0 bases at J, with 10 bases between the two ends. The CDR3 spans 15 residues. Per germline, CDR1 MGHRA and CDR2 YSYEKL. The CDR3 loop is CASSLRAVAKNIQYF. For the CDR3, the DNA is TGCGCCAGCAGCCTCAGAGCAGTAGCCAAAAACATTCAGTACTTC.

This clonotype turned up a few times. The V gene is TRBV19, the J gene TRBJ2-7, with D possibly TRBD2 on 6 matching bases. Trimming removed 3 bases at V and 0 bases at J, with 9 bases between. Germline CDR1 LNHDA, CDR2 SQIVND (reference sequence). The CDR3 extends over 14 amino acids. The CDR3 nucleotides read TGTGCCAGTAGTATCGGGAGAGGCTCCTACGAGCAGTACTTC. Its translation is CASSIGRGSYEQYF.

V is TRBV7-8 and J is TRBJ2-7; D gene ambiguous. Germline V lookup: CDR1 SGHVS, CDR2 FQNEAQ. V shed 1 base and J shed 2 bases, with 21 bases lying between them. This CDR3 comprises 18 residues. Written as DNA, the CDR3 is TGTGCCAGCAGCTTAGATCCGGCAGCATCCACTCCTACCTACGAGCAGTACTTC. Amino acids: CASSLDPAASTPTYEQYF.

This clonotype was detected many times. The CDR3: CASSLDSGTGEAFF. Here the CDR3 DNA reads TGTGCCAGCAGCTTAGATAGTGGGACAGGTGAAGCTTTCTTT. J is TRBJ1-1 and V is TRBV11-2, with 8 bases aligning to TRBD1. Germline values: CDR1 SGHAT, CDR2 FQNNGV. This CDR3 spans 14 amino acids. V was pared by 0 bases and J by 7 bases, with 4 bases of the junction left unmatched.

The chain recombines TRBV20-1 with TRBJ2-7; 9 positions match TRBD1. This CDR3 region has 16 residues. With V trimmed by 0 bases and J by 2 bases, 8 bases remained unmatched. Germline values: CDR1 DFQATT, CDR2 SNEGSKA (reference sequence). Here the CDR3 DNA reads TGCAGTGCTAGAGATCGGTTTAGGGACAGGGCCTACGAGCAGTACTTC. Translating it yields CSARDRFRDRAYEQYF.

On this clonotype itself: Being one base from a much bigger clone, this may be a read error. This chain joins TRBV2 and TRBJ2-7, with TRBD1 identical over 7 bases. Germline CDR1 SNHLY, CDR2 FYNNEI. Unmatched junction bases numbered 12, after V lost 6 bases and J lost 1 base. The CDR3 spans 16 residues. The CDR3 DNA sequence: TGTGCCAGCAGCGGCCTAGGGGGCGTCTATTCCTACGAGCAGTACTTC. Protein product: CASSGLGGVYSYEQYF.